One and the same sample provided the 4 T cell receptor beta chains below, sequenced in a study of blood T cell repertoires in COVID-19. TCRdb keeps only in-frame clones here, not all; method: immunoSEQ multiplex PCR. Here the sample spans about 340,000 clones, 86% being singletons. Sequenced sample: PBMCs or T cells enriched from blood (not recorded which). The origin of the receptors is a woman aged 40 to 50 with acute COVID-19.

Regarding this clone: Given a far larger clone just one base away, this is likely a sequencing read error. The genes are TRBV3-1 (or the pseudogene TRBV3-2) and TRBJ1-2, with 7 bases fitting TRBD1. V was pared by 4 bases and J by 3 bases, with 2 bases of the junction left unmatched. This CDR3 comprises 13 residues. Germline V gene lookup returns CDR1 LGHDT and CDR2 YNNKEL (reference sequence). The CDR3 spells CASSPGQHYGYTF. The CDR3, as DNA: TGTGCCAGCAGCCCGGGACAGCACTATGGCTACACCTTC.

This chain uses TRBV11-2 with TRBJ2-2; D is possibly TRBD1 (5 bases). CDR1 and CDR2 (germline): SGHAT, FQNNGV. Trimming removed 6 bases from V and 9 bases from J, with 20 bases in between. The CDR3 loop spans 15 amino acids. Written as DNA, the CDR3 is TGTGCCAGCAGTCCTCAGGGCGTCCGGGTGAGGGAGCTGTTTTTT. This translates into CASSPQGVRVRELFF.

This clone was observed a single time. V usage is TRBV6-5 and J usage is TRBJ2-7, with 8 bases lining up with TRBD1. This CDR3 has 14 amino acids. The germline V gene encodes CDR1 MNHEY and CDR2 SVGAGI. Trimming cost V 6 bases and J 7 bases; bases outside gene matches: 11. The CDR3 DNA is TGTGCCAGCAGAGACCGGCTCAGGGGGCAAGAGCAGTACTTC. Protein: CASRDRLRGQEQYF.

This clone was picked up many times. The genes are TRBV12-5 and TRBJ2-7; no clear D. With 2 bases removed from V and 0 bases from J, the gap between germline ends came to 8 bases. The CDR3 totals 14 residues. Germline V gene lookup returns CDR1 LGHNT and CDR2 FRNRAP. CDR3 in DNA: TGTGCTAGTGGTTTGCCCCCGAGCTCCTACGAGCAGTACTTC. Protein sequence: CASGLPPSSYEQYF.